This is a list of T cell receptor beta chains from one sample in a study of T cell responses to AZD1222 COVID-19 vaccine. This table comes from immunoSEQ multiplex PCR, and its TCRdb copy is limited to in-frame clones, with some not included. Counted here are 150,000 to 200,000 clones, approximately 94% occurring once; the ten biggest clones make up approximately 0.6%. The sample in question was peripheral blood, obtained on day 0 of AZD1222 vaccination. The receptor source for this set is an adult in good health. Both conserved end residues are part of each CDR3. The order of the fields is D gene, J gene, CDR3 length, clone size, V gene, CDR3 DNA, CDR3 protein. A D gene is named only where the DNA matches it firmly. A clone size is listed for some rows: how often the clone was seen (once, few, many), or a class if it is expanded.

d_call: .; j_call: TRBJ2-3; cdr3_length: 18; clone_size: .; v_call: TRBV4-1; cdr3_nt: TGCGCCAGCAGCCAAAACCCTTCTAGATCGCCTAGCACAGATACGCAGTATTTT; cdr3_aa: CASSQNPSRSPSTDTQYF
d_call: TRBD1; j_call: TRBJ1-3; cdr3_length: 12; clone_size: .; v_call: TRBV27; cdr3_nt: TGTGCCAGCAGTTCAGTCGGGACAGAAGTATATTTT; cdr3_aa: CASSSVGTEVYF
d_call: .; j_call: TRBJ1-1; cdr3_length: 16; clone_size: .; v_call: TRBV19; cdr3_nt: TGTGCCAGCTCCTGGGTGTGGGGTGGGACAAACACTGAAGCTTTCTTT; cdr3_aa: CASSWVWGGTNTEAFF
d_call: .; j_call: TRBJ1-2; cdr3_length: 15; clone_size: .; v_call: TRBV19; cdr3_nt: TGTGCCAGTAGTATATTGGACAACGCTAACTATGGCTACACCTTC; cdr3_aa: CASSILDNANYGYTF
d_call: TRBD2; j_call: TRBJ2-3; cdr3_length: 15; clone_size: .; v_call: TRBV10-3; cdr3_nt: TGTGCCATCAGGCCTGGGAGCGGGAGCGGAGATACGCAGTATTTT; cdr3_aa: CAIRPGSGSGDTQYF
d_call: TRBD2; j_call: TRBJ2-2; cdr3_length: 16; clone_size: few; v_call: TRBV6-4; cdr3_nt: TGTGCCAGCAGTGACTCGGCGGGAGAGGGTCCCGGGGAGCTGTTTTTT; cdr3_aa: CASSDSAGEGPGELFF
d_call: TRBD2; j_call: TRBJ2-5; cdr3_length: 17; clone_size: once; v_call: TRBV4-1; cdr3_nt: TGCGCCAGCAGCCCGCTTGGTTCTAGCGGGGTTCAAGAGACCCAGTACTTC; cdr3_aa: CASSPLGSSGVQETQYF
d_call: .; j_call: TRBJ2-1; cdr3_length: 16; clone_size: .; v_call: TRBV5-5; cdr3_nt: TGTGCCAGCACCATCTCAACCGGGACCGCCTACAATGAGCAGTTCTTC; cdr3_aa: CASTISTGTAYNEQFF
d_call: .; j_call: TRBJ2-7; cdr3_length: 15; clone_size: .; v_call: TRBV20-1; cdr3_nt: TGCAGTGCTAGTCACAGGGCCCAACACTCCTACGAGCAGTACTTC; cdr3_aa: CSASHRAQHSYEQYF
d_call: .; j_call: TRBJ1-2; cdr3_length: 13; clone_size: .; v_call: TRBV6-5; cdr3_nt: TGTGCCAGCAGTTCCCGGGGTCTATATGGCTACACCTTC; cdr3_aa: CASSSRGLYGYTF
d_call: .; j_call: TRBJ1-2; cdr3_length: 12; clone_size: .; v_call: TRBV30; cdr3_nt: TGTGCCTGGAGTCTAAAGGGGTTCGGCTACACCTTC; cdr3_aa: CAWSLKGFGYTF
d_call: TRBD1; j_call: TRBJ1-4; cdr3_length: 15; clone_size: .; v_call: TRBV28; cdr3_nt: TGTGCCAGCAGTTTCAGGACAGGGGTAGGGGAAAAACTGTTTTTT; cdr3_aa: CASSFRTGVGEKLFF
d_call: .; j_call: TRBJ1-1; cdr3_length: 14; clone_size: .; v_call: TRBV3-1/TRBV3-2; cdr3_nt: TGTGCCAGCAGCCAGGGGTCGGCGACCACTGAAGCTTTCTTT; cdr3_aa: CASSQGSATTEAFF
d_call: .; j_call: TRBJ2-1; cdr3_length: 12; clone_size: .; v_call: TRBV5-1; cdr3_nt: TGCGCCAGCAGCTTGGTGGGGGGTGAGCAGTTCTTC; cdr3_aa: CASSLVGGEQFF
d_call: TRBD1; j_call: TRBJ2-5; cdr3_length: 14; clone_size: .; v_call: TRBV2; cdr3_nt: TGTGCCAGCAGTCGGGACAGGAACCAAGAGACCCAGTACTTC; cdr3_aa: CASSRDRNQETQYF
d_call: .; j_call: TRBJ1-6; cdr3_length: 14; clone_size: .; v_call: TRBV7-2; cdr3_nt: TGTGCCAGCAGCTTAGCGTCCTCGGGTTCACCCCTCCACTTT; cdr3_aa: CASSLASSGSPLHF
d_call: .; j_call: TRBJ2-5; cdr3_length: 17; clone_size: .; v_call: TRBV5-4; cdr3_nt: TGTGCCAGCAGCTTGGCCAGTCAGGGGAGTATGAGGGAGACCCAGTACTTC; cdr3_aa: CASSLASQGSMRETQYF
d_call: TRBD1; j_call: TRBJ1-5; cdr3_length: 14; clone_size: .; v_call: TRBV10-3; cdr3_nt: TGTGCCAGTGGGACAGGGGATCTTCGTCAGCCCCAGCATTTT; cdr3_aa: CASGTGDLRQPQHF
d_call: TRBD2; j_call: TRBJ2-1; cdr3_length: 16; clone_size: .; v_call: TRBV5-1; cdr3_nt: TGCGCCAGCAGCCCGGCAGGGACTAGCGACAACAATGAGCAGTTCTTC; cdr3_aa: CASSPAGTSDNNEQFF
d_call: .; j_call: TRBJ1-4; cdr3_length: 14; clone_size: .; v_call: TRBV28; cdr3_nt: TGTGCCAGCAGTTCACAACCCCGGGCGGAAAAACTGTTTTTT; cdr3_aa: CASSSQPRAEKLFF
d_call: TRBD1; j_call: TRBJ1-3; cdr3_length: 15; clone_size: .; v_call: TRBV5-1; cdr3_nt: TGCGCCAGCAGCTTCGGGGACAGTGGCCAAGGCACCATATATTTT; cdr3_aa: CASSFGDSGQGTIYF
d_call: TRBD2; j_call: TRBJ2-7; cdr3_length: 14; clone_size: .; v_call: TRBV28; cdr3_nt: TGTGCCAGCAGTCCCCATACTAGCGTCCACGAGCAGTACTTC; cdr3_aa: CASSPHTSVHEQYF
d_call: .; j_call: TRBJ1-5; cdr3_length: 15; clone_size: .; v_call: TRBV4-2; cdr3_nt: TGTGCCAGCAGCCTACTTAACAGGGTGGATCAGCCCCAGCATTTT; cdr3_aa: CASSLLNRVDQPQHF
d_call: .; j_call: TRBJ1-1; cdr3_length: 14; clone_size: .; v_call: TRBV11-2; cdr3_nt: TGTGCCAGCAGCTTGGAGGGGCCGTACACTGAAGCTTTCTTT; cdr3_aa: CASSLEGPYTEAFF
d_call: TRBD2; j_call: TRBJ2-7; cdr3_length: 15; clone_size: .; v_call: TRBV19; cdr3_nt: TGTGCCAGTAGACCCGGGGGGAGCGGCGGTTACGAGCAGTACTTC; cdr3_aa: CASRPGGSGGYEQYF
d_call: TRBD1; j_call: TRBJ2-7; cdr3_length: 13; clone_size: few; v_call: TRBV14; cdr3_nt: TGTGCCAGCAGCCCCGGGACAGGCTACGAGCAGTACTTC; cdr3_aa: CASSPGTGYEQYF
d_call: .; j_call: TRBJ1-1; cdr3_length: 11; clone_size: .; v_call: TRBV19; cdr3_nt: TGTGCCAGTAGGTTTCACACTGAAGCTTTCTTT; cdr3_aa: CASRFHTEAFF
d_call: .; j_call: TRBJ1-5; cdr3_length: 14; clone_size: .; v_call: TRBV3-1/TRBV3-2; cdr3_nt: TGTGCCAGCAGCCACCTCGGGAGCAATCAGCCCCAGCATTTT; cdr3_aa: CASSHLGSNQPQHF
d_call: .; j_call: TRBJ2-7; cdr3_length: 18; clone_size: .; v_call: TRBV4-1; cdr3_nt: TGCGCCAGCAGCCAGCGCCCATTACAGGGCGGAAACTCCTACGAGCAGTACTTC; cdr3_aa: CASSQRPLQGGNSYEQYF
d_call: TRBD1; j_call: TRBJ1-2; cdr3_length: 14; clone_size: .; v_call: TRBV5-5; cdr3_nt: TGTGCCAGCAGCCCGGACAGGCGGAACTATGGCTACACCTTC; cdr3_aa: CASSPDRRNYGYTF
d_call: .; j_call: TRBJ2-1; cdr3_length: 12; clone_size: .; v_call: TRBV15; cdr3_nt: TGTGCCACCAGCAGGGGCCTCGGTGGGCAGTTCTTC; cdr3_aa: CATSRGLGGQFF
d_call: TRBD1; j_call: TRBJ2-7; cdr3_length: 16; clone_size: .; v_call: TRBV6-2/TRBV6-3; cdr3_nt: TGTGCCAGCAGTTACGACGGGACAGGGGGCTATGACGAGCAGTACTTC; cdr3_aa: CASSYDGTGGYDEQYF
d_call: .; j_call: TRBJ2-3; cdr3_length: 14; clone_size: .; v_call: TRBV19; cdr3_nt: TGTGCCAGTAGTGATTTGCGGGGTTCAGATACGCAGTATTTT; cdr3_aa: CASSDLRGSDTQYF
d_call: .; j_call: TRBJ2-7; cdr3_length: 13; clone_size: .; v_call: TRBV30; cdr3_nt: TGTGCCTGCCACCCGGACGGAACCTACGAGCAGTACTTC; cdr3_aa: CACHPDGTYEQYF
d_call: .; j_call: TRBJ1-3; cdr3_length: 13; clone_size: .; v_call: TRBV7-2; cdr3_nt: TGTGCCAGCAGCTTAGACAATGTGAACACCATATATTTT; cdr3_aa: CASSLDNVNTIYF
d_call: TRBD2; j_call: TRBJ2-3; cdr3_length: 15; clone_size: .; v_call: TRBV19; cdr3_nt: TGTGCCAGTAGTATAACCGGGAGGGTTGCAGATACGCAGTATTTT; cdr3_aa: CASSITGRVADTQYF
d_call: .; j_call: TRBJ1-5; cdr3_length: 15; clone_size: .; v_call: TRBV2; cdr3_nt: TGTGCCAGCAGTGGCCAGCAGGGGATAAGACAGCCCCAGCATTTT; cdr3_aa: CASSGQQGIRQPQHF
d_call: .; j_call: TRBJ1-1; cdr3_length: 11; clone_size: .; v_call: TRBV18; cdr3_nt: TGTGCCAGCTCATCTCAAAGCGAAGCTTTCTTT; cdr3_aa: CASSSQSEAFF
d_call: .; j_call: TRBJ2-5; cdr3_length: 17; clone_size: .; v_call: TRBV4-2; cdr3_nt: TGTGCCAGCAGCCAAGACATGCTGGGGACTCTCCGAGAGACCCAGTACTTC; cdr3_aa: CASSQDMLGTLRETQYF
d_call: .; j_call: TRBJ2-7; cdr3_length: 16; clone_size: .; v_call: TRBV7-9; cdr3_nt: TGTGCCAGCAGCTTAGGGTCTCGGCAGGCCGGTTACGAGCAGTACTTC; cdr3_aa: CASSLGSRQAGYEQYF
d_call: .; j_call: TRBJ2-7; cdr3_length: 13; clone_size: .; v_call: TRBV24-1; cdr3_nt: TGTGCCACCAGTTCGAGGGTAAGAAGCGAGCAGTACTTC; cdr3_aa: CATSSRVRSEQYF
d_call: .; j_call: TRBJ1-1; cdr3_length: 13; clone_size: .; v_call: TRBV12-5; cdr3_nt: TGTGCTAGCGGGAGACAAGTGAACACTGAAGCTTTCTTT; cdr3_aa: CASGRQVNTEAFF
d_call: .; j_call: TRBJ2-7; cdr3_length: 11; clone_size: .; v_call: TRBV5-4; cdr3_nt: TGTGCCAGCAGCTCCTCCTACGAGCAGTACTTC; cdr3_aa: CASSSSYEQYF
d_call: .; j_call: TRBJ1-5; cdr3_length: 12; clone_size: few; v_call: TRBV6-5; cdr3_nt: TGTGCCAGCGGACGGCCCGATCAGCCCCAGCATTTT; cdr3_aa: CASGRPDQPQHF
d_call: TRBD1; j_call: TRBJ2-7; cdr3_length: 14; clone_size: .; v_call: TRBV2; cdr3_nt: TGTGCCAGCCTTCCGGGACAGGGGCTGCGGGAGCAGTACTTC; cdr3_aa: CASLPGQGLREQYF
d_call: .; j_call: TRBJ1-2; cdr3_length: 11; clone_size: .; v_call: TRBV5-4; cdr3_nt: TGTGCCAGCAATTCGGATTATGGCTACACCTTC; cdr3_aa: CASNSDYGYTF
d_call: .; j_call: TRBJ2-7; cdr3_length: 11; clone_size: .; v_call: TRBV10-3; cdr3_nt: TGTGCCATCCGCAGGGAATACGAGCAGTACTTC; cdr3_aa: CAIRREYEQYF
d_call: .; j_call: TRBJ2-3; cdr3_length: 14; clone_size: .; v_call: TRBV7-7; cdr3_nt: TGTGCCAGCAGCTTATCGAGGAACACAGATACGCAGTATTTT; cdr3_aa: CASSLSRNTDTQYF
d_call: TRBD1; j_call: TRBJ1-5; cdr3_length: 13; clone_size: .; v_call: TRBV6-1; cdr3_nt: TGTGCCAGCAGTGAAGCGCGAGGGGGCGGGCAGCATTTT; cdr3_aa: CASSEARGGGQHF
d_call: .; j_call: TRBJ1-5; cdr3_length: 15; clone_size: .; v_call: TRBV24-1; cdr3_nt: TGTGCCACCAGTGGAGCGGGTCTGGGCAATCAGCCCCAGCATTTT; cdr3_aa: CATSGAGLGNQPQHF
d_call: .; j_call: TRBJ2-7; cdr3_length: 15; clone_size: .; v_call: TRBV5-4; cdr3_nt: TGTGCCAGCAGCCCCCCCCGGGGTAGCTCCTACGAGCAGTACTTC; cdr3_aa: CASSPPRGSSYEQYF
d_call: .; j_call: TRBJ1-2; cdr3_length: 13; clone_size: .; v_call: TRBV11-2; cdr3_nt: TGTGCCAGCAGCCCGGTCGAGATCTATGGCTACACCTTC; cdr3_aa: CASSPVEIYGYTF
d_call: .; j_call: TRBJ1-2; cdr3_length: 12; clone_size: .; v_call: TRBV30; cdr3_nt: TGTGCCTGGAGTGGGGCCCCCGGGGGCTACACCTTC; cdr3_aa: CAWSGAPGGYTF
d_call: .; j_call: TRBJ2-7; cdr3_length: 12; clone_size: .; v_call: TRBV28; cdr3_nt: TGTGCCAGCAGTTCCCAGATTGTCGAGCAGTACTTC; cdr3_aa: CASSSQIVEQYF
d_call: TRBD1; j_call: TRBJ1-1; cdr3_length: 15; clone_size: .; v_call: TRBV5-1; cdr3_nt: TGCGCCAGCAGCCAATTTACAGGGGAGAACACTGAAGCTTTCTTT; cdr3_aa: CASSQFTGENTEAFF